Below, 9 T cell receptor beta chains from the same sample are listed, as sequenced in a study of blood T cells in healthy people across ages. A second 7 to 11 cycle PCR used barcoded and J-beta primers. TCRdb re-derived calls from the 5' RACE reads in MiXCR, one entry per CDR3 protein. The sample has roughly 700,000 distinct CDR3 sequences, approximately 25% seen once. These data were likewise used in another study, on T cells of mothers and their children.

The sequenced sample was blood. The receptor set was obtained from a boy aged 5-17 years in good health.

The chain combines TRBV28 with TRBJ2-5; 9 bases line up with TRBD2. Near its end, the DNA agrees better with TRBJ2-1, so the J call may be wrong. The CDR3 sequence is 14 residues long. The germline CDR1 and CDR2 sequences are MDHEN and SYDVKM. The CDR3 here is CASSERGAYNEQFF. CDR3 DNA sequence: TGTGCCAGCAGTGAGCGGGGGGCCTACAATGAGCAGTTCTTC.

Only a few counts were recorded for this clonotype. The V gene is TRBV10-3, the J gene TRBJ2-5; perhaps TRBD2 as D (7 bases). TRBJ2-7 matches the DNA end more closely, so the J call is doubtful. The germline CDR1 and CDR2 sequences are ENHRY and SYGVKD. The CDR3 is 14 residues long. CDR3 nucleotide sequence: TGTGCCATCAGTTCCGAGGGGGGGAACTACGAGCAGTACTTC. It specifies CAISSEGGNYEQYF.

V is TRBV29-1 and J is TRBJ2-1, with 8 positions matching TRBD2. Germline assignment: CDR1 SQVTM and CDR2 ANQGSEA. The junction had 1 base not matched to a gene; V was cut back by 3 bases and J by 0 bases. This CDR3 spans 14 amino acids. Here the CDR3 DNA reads TGCAGCGTTGATGCGGGGGGCTCCTACAATGAGCAGTTCTTC. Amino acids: CSVDAGGSYNEQFF.

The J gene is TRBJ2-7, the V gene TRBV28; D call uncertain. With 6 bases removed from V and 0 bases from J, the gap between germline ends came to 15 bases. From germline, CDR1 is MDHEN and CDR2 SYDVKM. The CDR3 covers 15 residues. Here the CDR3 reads CASRPEVADSYEQYF. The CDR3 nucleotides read TGTGCCAGCAGGCCCGAGGTAGCCGACTCCTACGAGCAGTACTTC.

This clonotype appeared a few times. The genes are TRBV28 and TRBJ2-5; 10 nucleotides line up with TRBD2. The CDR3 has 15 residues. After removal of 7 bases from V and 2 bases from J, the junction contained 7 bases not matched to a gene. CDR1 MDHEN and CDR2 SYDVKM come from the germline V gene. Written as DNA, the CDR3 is TGTGCCAGCAAATTAGGGACTAGCGCACAAGAGACCCAGTACTTC. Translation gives CASKLGTSAQETQYF. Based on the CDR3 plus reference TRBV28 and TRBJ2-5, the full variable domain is DVKVTQSSRYLVKRTGEKVFLECVQDMDHENMFWYRQDPGLGLRLIYFSYDVKMKEKGDIPEGYSVSREKKERFSLILESASTNQTSMYLCASKLGTSAQETQYFGPGTRLLVL.

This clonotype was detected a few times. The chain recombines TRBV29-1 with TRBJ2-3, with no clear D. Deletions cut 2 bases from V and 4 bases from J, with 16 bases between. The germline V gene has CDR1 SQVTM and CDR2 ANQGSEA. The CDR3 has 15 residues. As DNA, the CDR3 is TGCAGCGTTGAATGGGCACTCAAGATACCAGATACGCAGTATTTT. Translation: CSVEWALKIPDTQYF.

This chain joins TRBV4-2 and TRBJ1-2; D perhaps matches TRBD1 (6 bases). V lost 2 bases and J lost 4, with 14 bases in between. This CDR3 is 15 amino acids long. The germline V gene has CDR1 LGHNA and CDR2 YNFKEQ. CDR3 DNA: TGTGCCAGCAGCCAACCACAGGGTCCAGTCTATGGCTACACCTTC. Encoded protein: CASSQPQGPVYGYTF.

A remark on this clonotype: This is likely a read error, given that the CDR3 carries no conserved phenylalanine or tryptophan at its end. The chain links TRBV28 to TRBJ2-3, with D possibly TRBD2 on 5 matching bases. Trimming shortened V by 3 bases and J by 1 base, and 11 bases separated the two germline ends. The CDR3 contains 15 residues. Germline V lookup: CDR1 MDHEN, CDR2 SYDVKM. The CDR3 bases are TGTGCCAGCAGTTTTTTCCGGGGAGGCACAGATACGCAGTATTAT. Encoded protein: CASSFFRGGTDTQYY.

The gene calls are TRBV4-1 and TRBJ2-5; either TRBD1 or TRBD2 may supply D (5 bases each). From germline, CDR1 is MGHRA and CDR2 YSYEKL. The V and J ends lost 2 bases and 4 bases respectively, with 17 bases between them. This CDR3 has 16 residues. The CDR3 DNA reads TGCGCCAGCAGCCAACCCCCCGGGGCAGGGAGAGAGACCCAGTACTTC. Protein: CASSQPPGAGRETQYF.